This TCR beta chain derives from a study of early T cells in non-severe SARS-CoV-2 infection (dated by TCRdb to the early 2020s). Broadly, across the study: TCR sequencing used bulk RNA from unsorted whole blood, so alpha and beta chains could not be paired. Study-wide conclusions, independent of this receptor: VDJdb matching was skewed toward anti-spike CD8 responses, so virus-specific expansions were likely underestimated and private and CD4 specificities were missed.

The study was a case-control design nested within a healthcare worker cohort in London, UK, with weekly nasopharyngeal swab PCR tests and blood sampling. Healthcare workers were enrolled in the week of the UK lockdown, from 23 to 31 March 2020, and were followed every week for up to roughly 15 weeks. Notes on this clonotype: Its antigen remains unidentified. There are no base qualities to consult, and no much larger clone falls within one base.

Trimming removed 5 bases from V and 4 bases from J; the gene matches leave 4 bases unexplained. CDR3 length: 14 amino acids, cysteine to phenylalanine. Only the CDR3 DNA is retained, 42 bases long and in frame from the first base. Via the germline V gene, CDR1 is SGHNT and CDR2 YENEEA. The library was generated by 5' RACE. TCRdb records NextSeq 500 as the sequencer. Unique molecular identifiers were attached to individual cDNA molecules in the TCR library protocol so that sequencing error and PCR bias could be corrected. TCR alpha and beta chains were both sequenced, and the abundances of alpha and beta sequences in each sample were closely correlated with each other. Per the authors' processing: Decombinator V4 was used to annotate the V gene, J gene and CDR3 of the TCR sequences. TCRs were defined as expanded if a significant change between any two time points was detected under a Poisson model with p below 0.0001. TCR abundances were normalised to the total number of TCRs sequenced per sample and expressed as counts per million. TRAV1-2 paired with TRAJ12, TRAJ20 or TRAJ33 defined MAIT TCRs, while TRAV10 paired with TRAJ18 defined iNKT TCRs. A search of VDJdb, accessed on 1 November 2021, was run for TCRs annotated to CMV, EBV and SARS-CoV-2, with TCRs annotated for multiple antigens excluded. TCRdb handled the public reads itself, with Q25 trimming in fastp and clone calling in MiXCR, and kept productive beta chains. For every CDR3 protein sequence, its rows merge into one entry that carries the most common genes and DNA. These V and J calls originate from TCRdb's pipeline instead of the authors' own analysis. The sample contains some 30,000 distinct CDR3 sequences, around 3.9% of them found a single time. The ten largest account for 5.9% of the sample.

This TCR derives from an adult who was a healthcare worker with PCR-confirmed SARS-CoV-2 infection or an uninfected control (not recorded which). The rearrangement joined TRBV11-3 to TRBJ2-2; 7 nucleotides in the junction match TRBD2. The sample comprised whole blood. The CDR3 region: CASSSPGGTGELFF. The nucleotide sequence is given as TGTGCCAGCAGCAGCCCGGGGGGCACCGGGGAGCTGTTTTTT.